These 10 T cell receptor beta chains were sequenced from one sample in a study of regulatory T cells in long-lasting Graves disease. Building of the TCR beta libraries involved iRepertoire HTBI primers and Arm-PCR of CDR3 regions. One entry per CDR3 protein results from TCRdb running MiXCR on the multiplex PCR reads. The sample carries hundreds of thousands of distinct CDR3 sequences, approximately 16% recorded once. As to time point: newly diagnosed GD, antithyroid drugs for less than 3 months. PBMC-derived RNA was used for the TCR library. These data were also filed under a second study, of T cells in Graves' hyperthyroidism and ophthalmopathy.

This sample comprised peripheral blood mononuclear cells (PBMCs), obtained at new diagnosis, from a patient treated with antithyroid drugs. These receptors were taken from a woman in her thirties or forties with Graves disease.

This chain links TRBV28 with TRBJ1-1; D is unclear. CDR1 MDHEN and CDR2 SYDVKM come from the germline V gene. The germline V and J ends were trimmed by 7 bases and 1 base, with 7 bases remaining between them. This CDR3 comprises 12 residues. Here the CDR3 DNA reads TGTGCCAGCAATAGCCAGAACACTGAAGCTTTCTTT. Translating it yields CASNSQNTEAFF.

V usage is TRBV12-3 or TRBV12-4 and J usage is TRBJ2-1; TRBD2 aligns across 7 bases. The CDR3 loop spans 15 amino acids. J lost 1 base, V lost 5 bases, and 5 bases had no gene match. CDR3 residues: CASSPGLPSYNEQFF. DNA for the CDR3: TGTGCCAGCAGTCCGGGACTACCTTCCTACAATGAGCAGTTCTTC.

This clonotype has a handful of counts. One end of the junction fails to match germline, which may point to a read error. CDR3 coding DNA: TGCAGCGCTGAACAGAAATACAATGAGCAGTTCTTC. This encodes CSAEQKYNEQFF. The chain employs TRBV29-1 and TRBJ2-1; D remains ambiguous. Germline-derived CDR1 and CDR2 are SQVTM and ANQGSEA. The CDR3 sequence is 12 residues long.

The table lists this clonotype with a few counts. V is TRBV11-2 and J is TRBJ2-2; TRBD1 might be the D (5 bases). Looked up from germline, CDR1 is SGHAT and CDR2 is FQNNGV. Trimming shortened V by 8 bases and J by 6 bases, and 13 bases separated the two germline ends. This CDR3 spans 13 amino acids. The CDR3 DNA reads TGTGCCAGCGGCAGGGTCGAAGCCGGGGAGCTGTTTTTT. Translating it yields CASGRVEAGELFF.

This clonotype has ten or more counts. V and J are TRBV28 and TRBJ1-2; D is uncertain. With 5 bases removed from V and 8 bases from J, the gap between germline ends came to 12 bases. The CDR3 consists of 12 residues. Germline assignment: CDR1 MDHEN and CDR2 SYDVKM. DNA for the CDR3: TGTGCCAGCAGTACCCCAACCGGGGGCTACACCTTC. As protein: CASSTPTGGYTF.

This clonotype came up many times. This rearrangement joins TRBV6-1 to TRBJ1-1, with D maybe TRBD1 (5 bases). This CDR3 region has 14 residues. The germline V gene has CDR1 MNHNS and CDR2 SASEGT. The ends were cut back, 6 bases at V and 4 bases at J, with 15 bases in the middle. CDR3 region: CASRDSGVTTEAFF. For the CDR3, the DNA is TGTGCCAGCAGAGATTCGGGGGTCACCACTGAAGCTTTCTTT.

This clonotype was observed at least ten times. CDR3 residues: CASSRTGLAAWEQYF. The CDR3 DNA follows: TGTGCCAGCAGTCGAACGGGACTAGCGGCTTGGGAGCAGTACTTC. V is TRBV28 and J is TRBJ2-7; 11 nucleotides line up with TRBD2. V shed 5 bases, J shed 7 bases, and the junction held 10 bases outside the gene matches. There are 15 residues in the CDR3. Germline values: CDR1 MDHEN, CDR2 SYDVKM.

This clonotype was seen at least ten times. The chain combines TRBV2 with TRBJ1-5; D remains unclear. V shed 0 bases and J shed 1 base, with 10 bases lying between them. The CDR3 totals 16 residues. Germline-derived CDR1 and CDR2 are SNHLY and FYNNEI. The CDR3 spells CASSEANYGSNQPQHF. CDR3 DNA sequence: TGTGCCAGCAGTGAAGCCAATTACGGGAGCAATCAGCCCCAGCATTTT.

The sample holds many counts of this clonotype. This chain connects TRBV20-1 to TRBJ2-3, with D unclear. Per germline, CDR1 DFQATT and CDR2 SNEGSKA (reference sequence). V was cut by 1 base and J by 0 bases, with 8 bases left in between. The CDR3 length is 14 residues. CDR3 sequence: CSARGAPSTDTQYF. In nucleotides, the CDR3 is TGCAGTGCTAGAGGGGCCCCTAGCACAGATACGCAGTATTTT.

This clonotype was seen ten or more times. This sequence joins TRBV5-6 and TRBJ1-6, with D possibly being TRBD1 (5 bases). CDR1 and CDR2 (germline): SGHDT, YYEEEE. The ends were cut back, 4 bases at V and 8 bases at J, with 13 bases in the middle. The CDR3 has 14 amino acids. CDR3 nucleotides: TGTGCCAGCAGCCCGGGGCGTTTTGATTCACCCCTCCACTTT. It encodes CASSPGRFDSPLHF.